What follows describes a single T cell receptor (beta chain). The entry originates in a study of cytomegalovirus exposure and HLA in healthy donors. It was with 60 Vbeta and 13 Jbeta primers that the PCR ran. Using immunoSEQ multiplex PCR, the repertoire was profiled, and TCRdb retains in-frame clones only, with some absent. The sample has 110,000 or so clones, around three quarters seen once; the top ten hold approximately 2%. Germline values: CDR1 GTSNPN, CDR2 SVGIG (reference sequence). Trimming took 2 bases from V and 3 from J, leaving 11 bases between them. The CDR3 sequence is 13 residues long. The source is a human donor in good health. What was sequenced was PBMCs. This chain uses TRBV30 with TRBJ2-7, with a weak D call TRBD2 (5 bases). The CDR3 DNA follows: TGTGCCTGGAGTAGAGAGGGAGTCTACGAGCAGTACTTC. Translation gives CAWSREGVYEQYF.